A single sample is the source of the 16 T cell receptor beta chains below, sequenced in a study of CD8+CD57+ T cells in acquired aplastic anemia. Using genomic DNA as the template, TCR beta VDJ and CDR3 profiling was carried out. TCRdb called the reads again in MiXCR, with one record for every CDR3 protein. Of about 160,000 distinct CDR3 sequences in the sample, 35% to 55% were seen once. Sequenced: sorted CD4+, CD8+, or CD8+CD57+ T cells (not recorded which) from PBMCs. The receptor source for this set is a human donor in good health.

This clonotype was counted many times. V gene TRBV12-3 or TRBV12-4 combines with J gene TRBJ2-7; no reliable D call. V lost 11 bases to trimming and J lost 6 bases, with 8 bases between them. The CDR3 consists of 9 residues. The CDR3 bases are TGTGCCCCGGTCGGCGAGCAGTACTTC. Its protein is CAPVGEQYF.

This clonotype has at least ten counts. The chain's CDR3 is CASSPGTVGYGYTF. The CDR3 DNA reads as TGTGCCAGCAGTCCAGGTACAGTAGGCTATGGCTACACCTTC. The chain couples TRBV12-3 or TRBV12-4 to TRBJ1-2; D is unclear. V dropped 5 bases and J dropped 4 bases, with 14 bases sitting between them. This CDR3 region has 14 residues.

The genes are TRBV15 and TRBJ2-3; 9 nucleotides match TRBD2. The CDR3 is made up of 17 amino acids. Germline loops: CDR1 LNHNV, CDR2 YYDKDF (reference sequence). Losses at the gene ends were 8 bases for V and 2 bases for J; bases not matched to a gene: 14. DNA of the CDR3: TGTGCCACCTCTAGCGGGAAAACTCAACCCTCCACAGATACGCAGTATTTT. This codes for CATSSGKTQPSTDTQYF.

This clonotype was counted at least ten times. The V gene is TRBV20-1, the J gene TRBJ2-7; 7 positions match TRBD2. Per the germline V gene, CDR1 is DFQATT and CDR2 is SNEGSKA (reference sequence). The junction had 5 bases not matched to a gene; V was cut back by 1 base and J by 2 bases. There are 14 residues in the CDR3. CDR3 sequence reads: CSARGQGGTYEQYF. The DNA for the CDR3 is TGCAGTGCTAGAGGTCAGGGAGGGACCTACGAGCAGTACTTC.

The chain links TRBV2 to TRBJ2-7; 10 bases fit TRBD1. The V gene end was trimmed by 7 bases and the J gene end by 2 bases; junction bases not matched to a gene: 11. The CDR3 runs 16 residues. The V gene's germline CDR1 is SNHLY and CDR2 FYNNEI. The CDR3 nucleotides read TGTGCCAGCACGAACCGGGACAGGGGATCAGCCTACGAGCAGTACTTC. Amino acid sequence: CASTNRDRGSAYEQYF. Looking up the rest from reference TRBV2 and TRBJ2-7 gives the full variable domain: EPEVTQTPSHQVTQMGQEVILRCVPISNHLYFYWYRQILGQKVEFLVSFYNNEISEKSEIFDDQFSVERPDGSNFTLKIRSTKLEDSAMYFCASTNRDRGSAYEQYFGPGTRLTVT.

This clonotype was observed at least ten times. The chain uses TRBV5-4 and TRBJ2-7; no reliable D call. The CDR3 consists of 12 residues. CDR1 is SGHNT and CDR2 is YYREEE in the germline V gene (reference sequence). The V end lost 4 bases, the J end lost 4 bases, and 9 bases lay between the germline ends. The CDR3 is CASSPRVYEQYF. In DNA, the CDR3 is TGTGCCAGCAGCCCGAGAGTATACGAGCAGTACTTC.

This clonotype was recorded many times. Here the CDR3 reads CASSIGASNTEAFF. DNA for the CDR3: TGTGCCAGCAGTATCGGGGCCTCGAACACTGAAGCTTTCTTT. V usage is TRBV12-3 or TRBV12-4 and J usage is TRBJ1-1; tentative D call: TRBD1 (5 bases). The CDR3 consists of 14 residues. V lost 5 bases and J lost 1, with 11 bases in between.

This clonotype has more than one count but fewer than ten. The chain recombines TRBV27 with TRBJ2-1; possible D gene TRBD2, 5 bases. Germline CDR1 reads MNHEY; CDR2 reads SMNVEV (reference sequence). The length of the CDR3 is 13 residues. V lost 2 bases to trimming and J lost 7 bases, with 9 bases between them. CDR3 residues: CASSLVDSNEQFF. CDR3 coding DNA: TGTGCCAGCAGTTTAGTGGACTCAAATGAGCAGTTCTTC.

This clonotype has a count of ten or more. V usage is TRBV7-3 and J usage is TRBJ2-1, with D possibly TRBD2 on 7 matching bases. This CDR3 region has 15 residues. V shed 4 bases and J shed 2 bases, with 12 bases lying between them. Germline CDR1 SGHTA, CDR2 FQGTGA. The CDR3 DNA follows: TGTGCCAGCAGCTCTAGGGGGGGAACCTACAATGAGCAGTTCTTC. It encodes CASSSRGGTYNEQFF.

This clonotype was recorded many times. This chain uses TRBV2 with TRBJ2-6, with D unresolved. The CDR3 length is 18 residues. V was trimmed by 4 bases and J by 0 bases, leaving 16 bases between them. Germline CDR1 and CDR2: SNHLY and FYNNEI. CDR3 sequence reads: CASSVLPKFNSGANVLTF. The CDR3 region has the DNA TGTGCCAGCAGTGTTCTCCCGAAATTCAACTCTGGGGCCAACGTCCTGACTTTC.

This chain connects TRBV4-1 to TRBJ2-7, with TRBD2 matching over 13 bases. This CDR3 region has 17 residues. Germline V CDR1 and CDR2: MGHRA, YSYEKL. Trimming removed 3 bases from V and 6 bases from J; junction bases left unmatched: 11. CDR3 region: CASSQGLAGLILPEQYF. The CDR3 DNA sequence: TGCGCCAGCAGCCAGGGACTAGCGGGATTGATCCTTCCCGAGCAGTACTTC.

This sequence joins TRBV7-2 and TRBJ2-7, with 10 bases identical to TRBD2. The trim removed 5 bases at V and 3 bases at J, leaving 7 bases unmatched. Germline V CDR1 and CDR2: SGHTA, FQGNSA. The CDR3 totals 15 residues. The CDR3 protein is CASSLIAGGYYEQYF. DNA of the CDR3: TGTGCCAGCAGCCTTATAGCGGGAGGATACTACGAGCAGTACTTC.

V is TRBV7-3 and J is TRBJ1-4; D is possibly TRBD1 (6 bases). The CDR3 loop spans 15 amino acids. CDR1 SGHTA and CDR2 FQGTGA come from the germline V gene. Trimming took 6 bases from V and 7 from J, leaving 18 bases between them. The CDR3 is CASRPGQRGTEKLFF. In DNA, the CDR3 is TGTGCCAGCAGGCCCGGACAGAGAGGAACTGAAAAACTGTTTTTT.

This clonotype occurred many times. The chain combines TRBV20-1 with TRBJ2-5, with a tentative D call TRBD2 (7 bases). Germline V gene sequence: CDR1 DFQATT, CDR2 SNEGSKA (reference sequence). CDR3 size: 13 residues. Trimming removed 5 bases at V and 5 bases at J, with 15 bases between. This chain's CDR3 is CSAHEGGGETQYF. CDR3 bases: TGCAGTGCTCATGAGGGAGGGGGGGAGACCCAGTACTTC.

This sequence joins TRBV10-3 and TRBJ2-3; 8 nucleotides match TRBD2. Unmatched junction bases numbered 6, after V lost 0 bases and J lost 1 base. CDR3 length: 17 amino acids. Germline V CDR1 and CDR2: ENHRY, SYGVKD. The CDR3 bases are TGTGCCATCAGTGAGTCGGGGCGGGGGGATCGCACAGATACGCAGTATTTT. It yields the protein CAISESGRGDRTDTQYF.

This clonotype has a handful of counts. The chain carries TRBV6-1 and TRBJ2-3, with 14 bases that match TRBD2. The CDR3 has 16 residues. Germline V gives CDR1 MNHNS, CDR2 SASEGT. V dropped 6 bases and J dropped 2; count of bases not matched to a gene: 4. CDR3 nucleotide sequence: TGTGCCAGCAGAAGGACTAGCGGGGGGTACACAGATACGCAGTATTTT. This sequence encodes CASRRTSGGYTDTQYF.